These 23 T cell receptor beta chains were all obtained from the same sample, sequenced in a study of cytomegalovirus exposure and HLA in healthy donors. The assay was immunoSEQ multiplex PCR, and TCRdb's table has in-frame clones only and misses some. This sample has 250,000 to 350,000 clones, with approximately 86% found just once. Material for sequencing was PBMCs. The receptors were gathered from a woman aged 30 to 39 in good health and CMV-seropositive.

This chain links TRBV5-1 with TRBJ2-7; TRBD1 agrees at 10 bases. CDR1 is SGHRS and CDR2 is YFSETQ in the germline V gene. Trimming at V came to 0 bases and at J to 3 bases, leaving 6 bases not matched to a gene. This CDR3 has 16 residues. This CDR3 is CASSLVSGQGVYEQYF. CDR3 bases: TGCGCCAGCAGCTTGGTGTCCGGACAGGGGGTCTACGAGCAGTACTTC.

This clone was observed once. V usage is TRBV25-1 and J usage is TRBJ1-2, with 7 positions matching TRBD1. With 5 bases clipped from V and 1 base from J, the junction kept 10 bases outside the gene matches. CDR3 length: 16 residues. Germline-derived CDR1 and CDR2 are MGHDK and SYGVNS. The CDR3 loop reads CASSWSGTAGNYGYTF. The CDR3 DNA reads TGTGCCAGCAGTTGGTCCGGGACAGCGGGTAACTATGGCTACACCTTC.

Concerning this clone: The same CDR3 can be traced to other DNA sequences in this sample. The chain joins TRBV30 to TRBJ1-1; D gene uncertain. The V gene's germline CDR1 is GTSNPN and CDR2 SVGIG (reference sequence). The CDR3 covers 13 residues. Between the trimmed V and J ends, which lost 0 bases and 1 base, there was a span of 6 bases. The CDR3 DNA is TGTGCCTGGAGTGTTTCAGAGAACACTGAAGCTTTCTTT. This codes for CAWSVSENTEAFF.

The V and J genes are TRBV6-1 and TRBJ1-2; D not resolved. Trimming took off 0 bases at V and 3 bases at J, with 8 bases between the two ends. Germline lookup yields CDR1 MNHNS and CDR2 SASEGT. The CDR3 covers 14 residues. The CDR3 here is CASSEALSYYGYTF. CDR3 DNA: TGTGCCAGCAGTGAAGCGCTCAGTTACTATGGCTACACCTTC.

V and J are TRBV7-9 and TRBJ1-5; unclear D gene. The CDR3 contains 13 residues. Germline values: CDR1 SEHNR, CDR2 FQNEAQ (reference sequence). The V and J ends lost 2 bases and 2 bases respectively, with 4 bases between them. As DNA, the CDR3 is TGTGCCAGCAGCTTACCAGGCAATCAGCCCCAGCATTTT. Amino acids: CASSLPGNQPQHF.

This clone was observed a handful of times. The rearrangement joins TRBV5-4 to TRBJ1-2; TRBD1 matches 7 bases. The CDR3 runs to 14 residues. V lost 4 bases, J lost 3 bases, and 6 bases stayed unmatched. Germline CDR1 SGHNT, CDR2 YYREEE (reference sequence). CDR3 region: CASSQFDRDYGYTF. The CDR3 nucleotides are TGTGCCAGCAGCCAGTTCGACAGGGACTATGGCTACACCTTC.

The chain recombines TRBV2 with TRBJ1-1; no clear D gene. The CDR3 loop spans 13 amino acids. Germline-derived CDR1 and CDR2 are SNHLY and FYNNEI. Trimming shortened V by 3 bases and J by 0 bases, and 5 bases separated the two germline ends. The CDR3 nucleotides are TGTGCCAGCAGTGACCCCCTGAACACTGAAGCTTTCTTT. Translating it yields CASSDPLNTEAFF. The whole variable domain, remainder taken from reference TRBV2 and TRBJ1-1, is EPEVTQTPSHQVTQMGQEVILRCVPISNHLYFYWYRQILGQKVEFLVSFYNNEISEKSEIFDDQFSVERPDGSNFTLKIRSTKLEDSAMYFCASSDPLNTEAFFGQGTRLTVV.

V usage is TRBV18 and J usage is TRBJ2-1; TRBD2 matches at 10 bases. Germline loops: CDR1 KGHSH, CDR2 LQKENI. V shed 4 bases, J shed 7 bases, and the junction held 10 bases outside the gene matches. The CDR3 length is 16 residues. The CDR3 reads CASSRSLAGGRNEQFF. CDR3 nucleotide sequence: TGTGCCAGCTCACGGTCATTAGCGGGAGGACGGAATGAGCAGTTCTTC.

This chain links TRBV6-5 with TRBJ1-5; 10 bases align to TRBD1. Germline lookup yields CDR1 MNHEY and CDR2 SVGAGI. The V and J ends lost 2 bases and 4 bases, in that order; junction bases with no gene match: 2. CDR3 length equals 15 residues. The CDR3 DNA sequence: TGTGCCAGCAGTTACGGACAGGGGGAAAATCAGCCCCAGCATTTT. This translates into CASSYGQGENQPQHF.

The rearrangement links TRBV2 to TRBJ1-4; D remains unclear. Trimming took 5 bases from V and 8 from J, leaving 15 bases between them. This CDR3 comprises 14 residues. CDR1 is SNHLY and CDR2 is FYNNEI in the germline V gene. The CDR3 bases are TGTGCCAGCAGTAACCTTCCCAGAGGGGAAAAACTGTTTTTT. Translating it yields CASSNLPRGEKLFF. The full variable domain, completed using reference TRBV2 and TRBJ1-4, is EPEVTQTPSHQVTQMGQEVILRCVPISNHLYFYWYRQILGQKVEFLVSFYNNEISEKSEIFDDQFSVERPDGSNFTLKIRSTKLEDSAMYFCASSNLPRGEKLFFGSGTQLSVL.

The chain couples TRBV27 to TRBJ1-1; 9 nucleotides align to TRBD1. Germline assignment: CDR1 MNHEY and CDR2 SMNVEV (reference sequence). CDR3 length: 14 residues. V was clipped by 6 bases and J by 5 bases; unmatched bases: 7. In DNA, the CDR3 is TGTGCCAGCAGACCGACAGGGGGTAAAACTGAAGCTTTCTTT. As protein: CASRPTGGKTEAFF.

The genes are TRBV4-2 and TRBJ2-3; 15 bases are a match to TRBD2. CDR3 length: 20 amino acids. CDR1 is LGHNA and CDR2 is YNFKEQ in the germline V gene. Germline trimming cut 3 bases from V and 2 bases from J; bases unmatched to any gene: 12. The CDR3 loop is CASSHLRSGLAGGNTDTQYF. The CDR3 region has the DNA TGTGCCAGCAGCCACCTCAGGTCGGGACTAGCGGGAGGCAACACAGATACGCAGTATTTT.

This chain links TRBV9 with TRBJ2-7, with 9 positions matching TRBD1. V lost 5 bases, J lost 2 bases, and 14 bases stayed unmatched. Per the germline V gene, CDR1 is SGDLS and CDR2 is YYNGEE. The CDR3 consists of 17 residues. In nucleotides, the CDR3 is TGTGCCAGCAGTGAGGGGGCTGGGACAGGGTCTCCCTACGAGCAGTACTTC. This codes for CASSEGAGTGSPYEQYF. Together with reference TRBV9 and TRBJ2-7, the CDR3 gives the full variable domain: DSGVTQTPKHLITATGQRVTLRCSPRSGDLSVYWYQQSLDQGLQFLIQYYNGEERAKGNILERFSAQQFPDLHSELNLSSLELGDSALYFCASSEGAGTGSPYEQYFGPGTRLTVT.

The V and J genes are TRBV29-1 and TRBJ1-2; a weak D match, TRBD1 (5 bases). Trimming removed 6 bases at V and 0 bases at J, with 20 bases between. The CDR3 extends over 16 amino acids. Germline values: CDR1 SQVTM, CDR2 ANQGSEA. As DNA, the CDR3 is TGCAGCGTCCCGCCTCCGGGACGGACGGCTAACTATGGCTACACCTTC. It is translated as CSVPPPGRTANYGYTF.

The gene calls are TRBV5-1 and TRBJ1-1, with a possible D match to TRBD1 (6 bases). V lost 0 bases and J lost 4, with 10 bases in between. Per the germline V gene, CDR1 is SGHRS and CDR2 is YFSETQ. The CDR3 extends over 14 amino acids. In DNA, the CDR3 is TGCGCCAGCAGCTTGGCCACAGGGAGCACTGAAGCTTTCTTT. Amino acid sequence: CASSLATGSTEAFF.

This clone was detected only a few times. This chain connects TRBV5-4 to TRBJ2-7, with TRBD1 matching over 8 bases. Germline V lookup: CDR1 SGHNT, CDR2 YYREEE (reference sequence). The CDR3 extends over 14 amino acids. V lost 4 bases, J lost 0 bases, and 3 bases stayed unmatched. The CDR3 DNA is TGTGCCAGCAGCGCCAGGGGGCCCTCCTACGAGCAGTACTTC. This gives the protein CASSARGPSYEQYF.

The chain links TRBV5-1 to TRBJ1-1; TRBD1 aligns across 8 bases. CDR1 is SGHRS and CDR2 is YFSETQ in the germline V gene. The CDR3 is made up of 15 amino acids. The V gene end was trimmed by 2 bases and the J gene end by 5 bases; junction bases not matched to a gene: 8. Written as DNA, the CDR3 is TGCGCCAGCAGCTTAGTGACAGGGGAGGGGACTGAAGCTTTCTTT. It codes for CASSLVTGEGTEAFF.

The gene calls are TRBV28 and TRBJ2-2; 7 nucleotides align to TRBD1. V dropped 6 bases and J dropped 5; count of bases not matched to a gene: 9. There are 15 residues in the CDR3. Germline loops: CDR1 MDHEN, CDR2 SYDVKM. The CDR3 nucleotides read TGTGCCAGCAGACCGTTCGCAGGGGGAACCGGGGAGCTGTTTTTT. Protein sequence: CASRPFAGGTGELFF. Supplemented by reference TRBV28 and TRBJ2-2, the full variable domain reads DVKVTQSSRYLVKRTGEKVFLECVQDMDHENMFWYRQDPGLGLRLIYFSYDVKMKEKGDIPEGYSVSREKKERFSLILESASTNQTSMYLCASRPFAGGTGELFFGEGSRLTVL.

The genes are TRBV19 and TRBJ2-7; 7 nucleotides align to TRBD1. Trimming took 2 bases from V and 1 from J; bases not matched to a gene: 2. This CDR3 has 14 residues. The germline CDR1 and CDR2 sequences are LNHDA and SQIVND (reference sequence). CDR3 amino acids: CASSITGQSYEQYF. For the CDR3, the DNA is TGTGCCAGTAGTATAACGGGACAGTCCTACGAGCAGTACTTC.

The rearrangement joins TRBV7-7 to TRBJ2-2; D unclear. CDR1 and CDR2 from the germline V gene are SSHAT and FNYEAQ (reference sequence). Trimming removed 5 bases at V and 5 bases at J, with 9 bases between. This CDR3 is 13 amino acids long. The DNA of the CDR3 is TGTGCCAGCAGCCCCCGGGTTACCGGGGAGCTGTTTTTT. This sequence encodes CASSPRVTGELFF.

The chain recombines TRBV7-9 with TRBJ2-7; 7 positions agree with TRBD1. CDR3 size: 13 residues. Germline V CDR1 and CDR2: SEHNR, FQNEAQ (reference sequence). With V trimmed by 4 bases and J by 6 bases, 6 bases remained unmatched. The CDR3: CASSSTGAREQYF. The DNA of the CDR3 is TGTGCCAGCAGCTCAACAGGGGCACGCGAGCAGTACTTC.

The chain recombines TRBV13 with TRBJ2-7; 14 positions match TRBD2. V shed 4 bases, J shed 2 bases, and the junction held 7 bases outside the gene matches. The CDR3 is made up of 17 amino acids. Germline V gives CDR1 PRHDT, CDR2 FYEKMQ (reference sequence). The CDR3 DNA reads TGTGCCAGCAGCTCCGGGACTAGCGGGAGTCGGGCCTACGAGCAGTACTTC. Translated: CASSSGTSGSRAYEQYF.

V usage is TRBV30 and J usage is TRBJ1-5; 8 bases map to TRBD1. Germline V gene lookup returns CDR1 GTSNPN and CDR2 SVGIG (reference sequence). The CDR3 has 13 amino acids. V lost 4 bases and J lost 9; bases outside the gene matches: 8. In DNA form, the CDR3 reads TGTGCCTGGATGTGTACAGGGGGGGGGCCCCAGCATTTT. It yields the protein CAWMCTGGGPQHF.